A single T cell receptor (beta chain) is shown here with its context. Its cognate antigen has yet to be identified. Per-nucleotide qualities are absent, and no much larger clonotype sits a single base away. Libraries were prepared through the immunoSEQ multiplex PCR assay. A mixture of 60 forward primers for TCR Vbeta segments and 13 reverse primers for TCR Jbeta segments was used in the multiplex PCR. The CDR3 region of rearranged TCR beta genes was amplified from genomic DNA by a multiplex PCR assay. The amplified TCR beta libraries were sequenced on the Illumina HiSeq System as 87-base-pair reads. Under the source paper's analysis protocol: Across the roughly 700 repertoires, a later analysis counted tens of millions of unique TCR beta chains, around 11 million of which were shared by at least two donors. A nearest-neighbor algorithm error-corrected the raw reads and collapsed the reads into unique sequences, merging closely related sequences to remove PCR and sequencing errors. V, D and J gene segments were assigned by aligning CDR3 sequences to IMGT reference sequences. For a sequence to be retained, a match of at least six nucleotides was required to both a V gene segment and a J gene segment. Rearrangements were classified as productive when the CDR3 lacked stop codons and remained in frame with V and J, and all other rearrangements were classified as non-productive. Following IMGT convention, CDR3 was defined as the stretch from the second conserved V-encoded cysteine up to the conserved J-encoded phenylalanine. The earlier analysis of fewer than 700 of the donors excluded sequences that lacked an unambiguous match to a single V gene segment. An earlier analysis of over 450 of the donors classified V segments as functional when productive rearrangements were above 56.7% and as segregating when the standard deviation between donors was above 5%. A statistical classification framework was built for diagnosing cytomegalovirus status from the catalog of TCR beta chain sequences. In a later analysis, TCR nucleotide sequences were compared against IMGT/GENE-DB human TR gene sequences so that V and J genes could be assigned. In a later analysis, CDR3 sequences and most-parsimonious VDJ recombination scenarios were assigned using the TCRdist pipeline. In a later analysis, each TCR beta chain was defined by its CDR3 amino acid sequence together with its V-gene family, and reads lacking a unique V-gene family were excluded. A later analysis removed 450 to 600 highly shared, low-generation-probability nucleotide sequences to deal with suspected cross-contamination and a sequencing artifact. In a later analysis, a clonal expansion index was calculated for each public chain from normalized within-repertoire ranks of inferred template counts. In a later analysis, generation probabilities were computed with a VDJ recombination model fitted to out-of-frame rearrangements, and the resulting probabilities were checked against IGoR. In a later analysis, hypergeometric tests were used to score TCR-TCR, TCR-HLA and TCR-CMV co-occurrence, with a repertoire-size bias correction applied to TCR pairs. A later analysis estimated false discovery rates by permuting HLA or CMV assignments 20 times. A later analysis grouped co-occurring TCRs with DBSCAN, adding TCRdist sequence similarity when clustering within HLA-allele-positive subsets. For co-occurrence clustering, repertoires with fewer than 30,000 or more than 120,000 public chains were excluded, along with 4 to 6 repertoires with anomalous nucleotide sharing. TCRdb retrieved this table from immuneACCESS and kept in-frame rearrangements only. Not all clones are present; in checked studies, unresolved V genes account for under half, and no reason is known for the remainder. V and J calls plus clone size are reproduced from that table; the DNA served to infer D and trimming. A total of over 150,000 clones appear in this sample, approximately 82% of them only once. Around 1.2% of the sample is held by the ten biggest clonotypes.

Trimming leaves V shorter by 5 bases and J shorter by 6 bases, with the junction holding 6 bases beyond the gene matches. The CDR3 contains 14 residues, cysteine and phenylalanine counted. Of the read, only the CDR3 DNA is kept; its 42 bases are in frame from base 1. CDR1 is given as SGHAT and CDR2 as FQNNGV, both from the germline V gene. The data stem from a study of cytomegalovirus exposure and HLA in healthy donors (dated by TCRdb to about 2017). Broadly, across the study: According to an earlier analysis of 550 to 700 of the donors, about 179 million T cells yielded 90 million to 130 million unique TCR beta sequences and about 280 Gb of sequence data. An earlier analysis of around 580 of the donors used high-throughput TCR beta sequencing to judge whether each TCR beta V gene segment behaved as functional or pseudogenic. In a later analysis, previously published TCR beta repertoires from 600 to 850 donors were re-analyzed and high-resolution HLA genotyping was added so that TCR occurrence patterns could be studied. A few DR-DQ haplotypes were treated as single units for association and clustering because of strong linkage in the cohort. Approximately 330 gigabases of sequencing data and roughly 80 million unique TCR sequences made up an early release that covered several hundred HLA-typed donors. The T cell repertoires of roughly 660 subjects were profiled by immunosequencing and related to cytomegalovirus serostatus. Class I and class II HLA loci were covered by the typing at four-digit resolution. To predict cytomegalovirus infection status, the study combined high-throughput TCR immunosequencing, statistical association of individual TCRs with disease status, and machine learning. Besides the first cohort of about 730 subjects, a separate validation cohort made up of over 95 different subjects was used. The study aimed to test whether signatures of past pathogen exposure could be identified by cataloging public T cell receptors. Rather than using new phenotypic data, the later analysis identified candidate immune exposures from TCR beta sequences and from how often those sequences occurred across donors. Among 398 genotyped donors of the cohort, an average of 235,054 unique TCR beta nucleotide sequences were sequenced per donor, roughly 20% of them non-productive. Genome-wide SNP genotypes for about 60% of the roughly 700 donors were used in a later genetic analysis, which treated that subset as a discovery cohort. Alongside the repertoire data, information on donor age, sex, ethnicity and CMV serostatus was compiled. All discovery cohort repertoires had been generated using a single sequencing platform. Typing coverage differed by locus: A, B, C, DRB1 and DQB1 were typed in roughly 620-640 donors, DQA1 in roughly 510, DPA1 in 600 to 610, and DPB1 in approximately 450. Among the approximately 400 genotyped donors, under 90% belonged to the genetic ancestry cluster associated with self-reported Caucasian donors.

The cohort consisted of 600 to 700 healthy bone marrow donors. At the time of sampling, all cohort members were nominally healthy, though unrecorded immune exposures were likely present. The donor was CMV seropositive and belonged to the group of over 250 seropositive cohort members. Every donor gave a peripheral blood sample, and the peripheral blood mononuclear cells from that sample were used for TCR beta sequencing. Genomic DNA was extracted from the blood cell samples with the Qiagen DNeasy Blood Extraction Kit. General conclusions and limits of the study: The only immune exposure information available for the cohort was CMV serostatus. Most TCR sequences were observed very rarely across donors, whereas some public TCRs were present in many individuals. In a later analysis, the rate of TCR association differed among HLA loci, with DRB1 alleles having the most associated TCRs and HLA-C alleles having the fewest. A later genetic analysis associated a missense DCLRE1C variant with V-gene and J-gene trimming of TCR beta chains, and an independent cohort replicated the association. Assigning TCR associations to individual alleles was difficult when HLA alleles, especially DR and DQ, strongly co-occurred. Compared with equally common non-associated chains, HLA-associated TCR beta chains in a later analysis were more clonally expanded and had lower generation probabilities. A later analysis found that most CMV-associated TCR beta chains appeared HLA-restricted, with HLA associations seemingly driven largely by CMV exposure. According to the authors, the approach could potentially be generalized to other disease states and immunological phenotypes. Cytomegalovirus status was reported to be diagnosed by the classifier with high specificity and sensitivity in both the original and validation cohorts. Because counts were too low, 15 to 20 rarely observed V segments, including chromosome 9 orphons, were left out of the earlier analysis of 587 of the donors. Because HLA typing was unavailable for some donors at each locus, only the typed subset was used in association tests. Roughly uniform sequencing depth across donors was assumed in presence/absence analyses, although this assumption may not hold. A group of highly shared sequence variants was considered likely to be a technical artifact of the sequencing pipeline. An earlier analysis of 450 to 750 of the donors showed that most TCR beta V segments appeared in productive rearrangements either about 87% or about 30% of the time, which broadly matched IMGT annotations. In a later genetic analysis, fewer N-insertions in productive TCRs were reported among donors in an Asian-associated ancestry cluster than the approximately 670-donor mean. The study gave a list of about 150 TCR beta chains associated with cytomegalovirus. Correlated functional status among segregating V segments might be attributable to linkage disequilibrium, but an unknown experimental factor could not be ruled out. According to a later analysis, parvovirus B19, influenza, CMV and Epstein-Barr virus appeared linked to several top co-occurrence clusters. The 87-base-pair reads could not distinguish some IMGT-functional V segments, including TRBV6-2 and TRBV6-3, so those segments were excluded. This cohort had only TCR beta chains sequenced, and the lack of alpha or paired-chain data limited which features could be detected. A further reported finding was that TCR beta sequences accurately predicted the HLA-A and HLA-B alleles for most subjects in the first cohort. In vitro tests confirmed that a few of the cytomegalovirus-associated TCR beta chains recognize cytomegalovirus antigens. In a later analysis, some 18,000 TCR beta sequences were associated with specific HLA alleles at a false discovery rate of 0.05.

Sequencing was done on a sample of PBMCs. Here the chain combines TRBV11-2 and TRBJ2-4, and TRBD1 aligns with 8 junction nucleotides. This TCR came from a girl aged 2 to 10 in good health and CMV-seropositive. The DNA is as follows: TGTGCCAGCAGCGCCGAGACAGGGGTAAACATTCAGTACTTC. Its protein reads: CASSAETGVNIQYF.